Sequencing of this TCR beta chain was carried out in a study of multiple sclerosis patients with progressive multifocal leukoencephalopathy. Study findings and constraints: Before and during natalizumab, the clones expanded at PML already existed. The findings' link to JC virus versus immunocompromise remained uncertain. No common TRBV or TRBJ usage or pairing appeared at PML.

V lost 5 bases to trimming and J lost 2 bases; unmatched junction nucleotides: 4. This CDR3 is 16 amino acids long. Per the germline V gene, CDR1 is PRHDT and CDR2 is FYEKMQ (reference sequence). In the case of this clone: Its antigen is currently unknown.

Regarding time point: 12 to 13 months of natalizumab therapy. Sequencing was at survey level. The assay was immunoSEQ multiplex PCR, and TCRdb's table has in-frame clones only and misses some. The repertoire has some 28,000 clones, 90% of them found once; the top ten carry 1.3%. The sequence derives from a human donor with multiple sclerosis. The sequencing used PBMCs, collected from a patient treated with natalizumab. V is TRBV13 and J is TRBJ2-1, with 12 bases lining up with TRBD2. CDR3 sequence reads: CASSQLAGGTYNEQFF. The CDR3 DNA is TGTGCCAGCAGCCAACTAGCGGGGGGTACCTACAATGAGCAGTTCTTC. The full variable domain, rest sourced from reference TRBV13 and TRBJ2-1, is AAGVIQSPRHLIKEKRETATLKCYPIPRHDTVYWYQQGPGQDPQFLISFYEKMQSDKGSIPDRFSAQQFSDYHSELNMSSLELGDSALYFCASSQLAGGTYNEQFFGPGTRLTVL.